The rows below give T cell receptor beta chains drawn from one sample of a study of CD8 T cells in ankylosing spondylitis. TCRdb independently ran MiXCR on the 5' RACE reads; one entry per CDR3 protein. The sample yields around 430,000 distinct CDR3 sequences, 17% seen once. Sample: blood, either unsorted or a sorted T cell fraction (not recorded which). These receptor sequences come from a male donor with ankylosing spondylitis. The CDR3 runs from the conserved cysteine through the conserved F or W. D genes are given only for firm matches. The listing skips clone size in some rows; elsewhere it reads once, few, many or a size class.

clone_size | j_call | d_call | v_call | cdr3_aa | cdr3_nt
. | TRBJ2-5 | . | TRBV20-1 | CSARHEVETQYF | TGCAGTGCTAGACACGAGGTGGAGACCCAGTACTTC
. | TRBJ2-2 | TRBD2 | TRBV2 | CASSGGLAGGPGELFF | TGTGCCAGCAGTGGGGGACTAGCGGGAGGGCCCGGGGAGCTGTTTTTT
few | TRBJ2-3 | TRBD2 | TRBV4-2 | CASSQSGTSGVQDTQYF | TGTGCCAGCAGCCAATCCGGGACTAGCGGGGTTCAGGATACGCAGTATTTT
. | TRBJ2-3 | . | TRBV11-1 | CASSFSGHGSTDTQYF | TGTGCCAGCAGCTTTTCGGGCCATGGGAGCACAGATACGCAGTATTTT
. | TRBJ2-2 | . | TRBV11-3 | CASSLNGVTGELFF | TGTGCCAGCAGCCTTAATGGGGTCACCGGGGAGCTGTTTTTT
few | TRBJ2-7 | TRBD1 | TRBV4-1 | CASSQDEQRRTGVSYEQYF | TGCGCCAGCAGCCAAGATGAACAGCGGAGGACAGGGGTATCCTACGAGCAGTACTTC
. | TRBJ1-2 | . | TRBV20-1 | CSARDIPILGRPNYGYTF | TGCAGTGCTAGAGATATTCCTATACTCGGGCGCCCCAACTATGGCTACACCTTC
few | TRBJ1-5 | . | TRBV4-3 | CASSQGRQQPQHF | TGCGCCAGCAGCCAAGGGCGACAGCAGCCCCAGCATTTT
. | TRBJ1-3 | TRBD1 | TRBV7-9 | CASSTRQGGYSGNTIYF | TGTGCCAGCAGCACCCGACAGGGGGGATACTCTGGAAACACCATATATTTT
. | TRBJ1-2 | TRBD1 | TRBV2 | CASTLGQGPHGYTF | TGTGCCAGCACCCTAGGACAGGGGCCCCACGGCTACACCTTC
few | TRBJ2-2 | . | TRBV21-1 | CASSKVAGRDTGELFF | TGTGCCAGCAGCAAAGTGGCAGGGAGGGACACCGGGGAGCTGTTTTTT
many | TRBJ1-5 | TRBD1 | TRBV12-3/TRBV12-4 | CASTLGQGASVYQPQHF | TGTGCCAGCACCTTGGGACAGGGGGCGTCAGTTTATCAGCCCCAGCATTTT
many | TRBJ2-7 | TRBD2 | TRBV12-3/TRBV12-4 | CASSPSAGGYEQYF | TGTGCCAGCAGCCCTTCGGCGGGGGGGTACGAGCAGTACTTC
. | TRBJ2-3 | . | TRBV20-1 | CSASALGQYF | TGCAGTGCTAGCGCCCTGGGACAGTATTTT
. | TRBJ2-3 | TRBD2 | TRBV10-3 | CAISSGLAGVNTDTQYF | TGTGCCATCAGTTCCGGACTAGCGGGAGTGAACACAGATACGCAGTATTTT
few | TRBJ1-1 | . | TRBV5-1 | CASSLERVITEAFF | TGCGCCAGCAGCTTGGAAAGGGTCATCACTGAAGCTTTCTTT
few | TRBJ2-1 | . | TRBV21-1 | CASSKTAQGEHNEQFF | TGTGCCAGCAGCAAAACGGCACAGGGTGAACACAATGAGCAGTTCTTC
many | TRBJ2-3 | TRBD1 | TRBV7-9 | CASSSLEGGFFTDTQYF | TGTGCCAGCAGCTCACTTGAAGGGGGCTTCTTTACAGATACGCAGTATTTT
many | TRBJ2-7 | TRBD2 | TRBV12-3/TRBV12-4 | CASSPSLAGGLEQYF | TGTGCCAGCAGCCCATCCCTAGCGGGGGGTCTCGAGCAGTACTTC
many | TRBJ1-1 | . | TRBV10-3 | CAIKEVGPNTEAFF | TGTGCCATCAAAGAGGTGGGGCCGAACACTGAAGCTTTCTTT
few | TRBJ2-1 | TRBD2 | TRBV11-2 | CASSLRGAGGPYNEQFF | TGTGCCAGCAGCCTTAGAGGGGCGGGAGGGCCCTACAATGAGCAGTTCTTC
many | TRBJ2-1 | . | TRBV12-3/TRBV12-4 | CASSSSSVGEQFF | TGTGCCAGCAGTTCCTCTAGCGTGGGTGAGCAGTTCTTC
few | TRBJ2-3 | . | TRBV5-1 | CASSLSAGVSTDTQYF | TGCGCCAGCAGCTTGTCGGCAGGGGTGAGCACAGATACGCAGTATTTT
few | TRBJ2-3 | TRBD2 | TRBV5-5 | CASSTVATSGSTDTQYF | TGTGCCAGCAGCACGGTCGCGACTAGCGGAAGCACAGATACGCAGTATTTT
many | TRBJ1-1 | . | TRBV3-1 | CASSHMGRMNTEAFF | TGTGCCAGCAGCCATATGGGCAGGATGAACACTGAAGCTTTCTTT
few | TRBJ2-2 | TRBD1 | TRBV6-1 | CASSSQGDTGELFF | TGTGCCAGCAGCAGCCAGGGGGACACCGGGGAGCTGTTTTTT
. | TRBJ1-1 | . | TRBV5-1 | CASSQLREPRGAEAFF | TGCGCCAGCAGCCAACTTCGAGAGCCGAGGGGCGCTGAAGCTTTCTTT
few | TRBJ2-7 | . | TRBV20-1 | CSAGDTNYEQYF | TGCAGTGCTGGAGACACTAACTACGAGCAGTACTTC
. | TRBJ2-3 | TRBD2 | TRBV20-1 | CSARSGSDISPDTQYF | TGCAGTGCTAGGAGCGGGAGTGATATCTCCCCAGATACGCAGTATTTT
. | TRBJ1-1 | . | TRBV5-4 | CASSLGGAYTEAFF | TGTGCCAGCAGCTTGGGGGGCGCGTACACTGAAGCTTTCTTT
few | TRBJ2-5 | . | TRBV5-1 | CASSGSSGGETQYF | TGCGCCAGCAGTGGTTCGAGTGGTGGAGAGACCCAGTACTTC
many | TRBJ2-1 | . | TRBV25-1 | CASSEYGSGNLYNEQFF | TGTGCCAGCAGTGAATATGGATCAGGGAACCTATACAATGAGCAGTTCTTC
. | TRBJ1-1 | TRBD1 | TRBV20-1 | CSARGDSWAEAFF | TGCAGTGCTAGAGGGGACAGTTGGGCTGAAGCTTTCTTT
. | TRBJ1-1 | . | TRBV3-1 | CASSQDGGGAEAFF | TGTGCCAGCAGCCAAGATGGGGGGGGCGCTGAAGCTTTCTTT
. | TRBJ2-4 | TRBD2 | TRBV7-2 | CASSLTSGKNIQYF | TGTGCCAGCAGCTTGACTAGCGGCAAAAACATTCAGTACTTC
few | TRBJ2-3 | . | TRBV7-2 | CASSSPPGVSTDTQYF | TGTGCCAGCAGCTCCCCCCCGGGAGTTAGCACAGATACGCAGTATTTT
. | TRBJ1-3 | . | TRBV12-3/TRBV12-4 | CALSFHWGLASTGNTIYF | TGTGCCCTCAGTTTTCATTGGGGTCTGGCTTCTACTGGAAACACCATATATTTT
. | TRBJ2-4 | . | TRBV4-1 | CASSPGLIAKNIQYF | TGCGCCAGCAGCCCGGGACTTATAGCCAAAAACATTCAGTACTTC
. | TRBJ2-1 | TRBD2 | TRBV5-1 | CASSEGRGTYNEQFF | TGCGCCAGCAGCGAGGGGAGGGGCACCTACAATGAGCAGTTCTTC
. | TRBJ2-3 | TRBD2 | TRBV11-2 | CASKRSGGASTQYF | TGTGCCAGCAAAAGGTCCGGGGGGGCTAGTACGCAGTATTTT
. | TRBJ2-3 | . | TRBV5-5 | CASSWSGDTQYF | TGTGCCAGCAGCTGGAGCGGAGATACGCAGTATTTT
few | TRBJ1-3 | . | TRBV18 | CASSPPWASSGNTIYF | TGTGCCAGCTCACCACCGTGGGCGTCCTCTGGAAACACCATATATTTT
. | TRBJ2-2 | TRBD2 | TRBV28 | CASLMGLANTGELFF | TGTGCCTCCCTGATGGGACTAGCGAACACCGGGGAGCTGTTTTTT
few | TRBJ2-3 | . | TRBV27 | CASSLRVVSFPDTQYF | TGTGCCAGCAGTTTAAGGGTAGTTAGTTTCCCAGATACGCAGTATTTT
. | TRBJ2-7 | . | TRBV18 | CASSPTSFLEQYF | TGTGCCAGCTCACCAACTAGCTTCCTCGAGCAGTACTTC
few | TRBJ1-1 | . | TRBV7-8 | CASSGQFSNTEAFF | TGTGCCAGCAGCGGACAGTTTAGCAACACTGAAGCTTTCTTT
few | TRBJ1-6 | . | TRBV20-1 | CSARAVGLGNSPLHF | TGCAGTGCCAGGGCCGTGGGGCTGGGGAATTCACCCCTCCACTTT
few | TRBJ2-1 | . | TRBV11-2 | CASSLFVSGEQFF | TGTGCCAGCAGCTTATTTGTGAGCGGTGAGCAGTTCTTC
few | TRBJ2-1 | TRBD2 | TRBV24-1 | CATSEPASGVMFF | TGTGCCACCAGTGAGCCTGCTAGCGGGGTCATGTTCTTC
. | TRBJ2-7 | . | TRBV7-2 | CASSLAVGAQYEQYF | TGTGCCAGCAGCTTAGCGGTGGGGGCTCAATACGAGCAGTACTTC
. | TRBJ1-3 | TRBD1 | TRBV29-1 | CSVEATGAGNTIYF | TGCAGCGTTGAGGCGACAGGGGCTGGAAACACCATATATTTT
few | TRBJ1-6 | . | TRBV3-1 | CASSLDRANSPLHF | TGTGCCAGCAGCCTCGACAGAGCTAATTCACCCCTCCACTTT
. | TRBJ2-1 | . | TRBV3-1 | CASSQVQHEQFF | TGTGCCAGCAGCCAAGTTCAGCATGAGCAGTTCTTC
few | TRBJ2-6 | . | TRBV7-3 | CASSRELYSGANVLTF | TGTGCCAGCAGCCGAGAACTTTATTCTGGGGCCAACGTCCTGACTTTC
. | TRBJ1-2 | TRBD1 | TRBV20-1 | CSAGPDRGPGGYGYTF | TGCAGTGCTGGGCCGGACAGGGGGCCCGGGGGCTATGGCTACACCTTC
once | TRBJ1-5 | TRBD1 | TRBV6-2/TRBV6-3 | CASSFNRGHQPQHF | TGTGCCAGCAGTTTCAACAGGGGACATCAGCCCCAGCATTTT
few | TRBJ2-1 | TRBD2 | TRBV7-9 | CASSKGLAGVDEQFF | TGTGCCAGCAGCAAAGGACTAGCGGGAGTGGATGAGCAGTTCTTC
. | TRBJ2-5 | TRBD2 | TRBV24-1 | CATSDSGRALRETQYF | TGTGCCACCAGTGATAGCGGGAGGGCCCTCCGGGAGACCCAGTACTTC
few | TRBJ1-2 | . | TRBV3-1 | CASSQDWNYDGYTF | TGTGCCAGCAGCCAAGACTGGAATTATGATGGCTACACCTTC